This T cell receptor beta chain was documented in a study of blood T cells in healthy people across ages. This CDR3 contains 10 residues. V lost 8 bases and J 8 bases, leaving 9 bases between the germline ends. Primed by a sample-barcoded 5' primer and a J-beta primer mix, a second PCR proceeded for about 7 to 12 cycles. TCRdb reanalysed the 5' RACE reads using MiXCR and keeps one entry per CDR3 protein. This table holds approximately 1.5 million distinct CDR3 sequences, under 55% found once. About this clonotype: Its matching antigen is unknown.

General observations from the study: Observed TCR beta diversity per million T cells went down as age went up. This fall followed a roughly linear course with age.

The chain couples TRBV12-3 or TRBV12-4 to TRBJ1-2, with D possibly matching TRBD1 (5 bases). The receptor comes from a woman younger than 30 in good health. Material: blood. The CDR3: CASGQGGYTF. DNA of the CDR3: TGTGCCAGCGGCCAGGGAGGCTACACCTTC.